A selection of T cell receptor beta chains follows, all from one sample in a study of regulatory T cells in long-lasting Graves disease. Via MiXCR, TCRdb re-called the multiplex PCR reads, giving one row per CDR3 protein. The profile shows more than 450,000 distinct CDR3 sequences, around 15% of them singletons. These sequences were also reported in another study, on T cells in Graves' hyperthyroidism and ophthalmopathy.

The specimen was peripheral blood mononuclear cells (PBMCs), collected at new diagnosis, from a patient treated with antithyroid drugs. All receptors come from a man aged 35-49 years with Graves disease. CDR3s include the opening cysteine and the closing phenylalanine or tryptophan. A D gene is named only where the DNA matches it firmly. Some rows have no size entry. The others give once, few or many, or a class for an expanded clone.

CDR3,DNA,length,size,V,J,D
CAWSSGQALSGANVLTF,TGTGCCTGGAGTTCCGGACAGGCTCTCTCTGGGGCCAACGTCCTGACTTTC,17,.,TRBV30,TRBJ2-6,TRBD1
CASNPTGDNEKLFF,TGTGCCAGCAACCCGACAGGGGATAATGAAAAACTGTTTTTT,14,many,TRBV2,TRBJ1-4,TRBD1
CSAREFSSGSLREQYF,TGCAGTGCTAGAGAGTTCTCTAGCGGGAGCCTGAGAGAGCAGTACTTC,16,many,TRBV20-1,TRBJ2-7,TRBD2
CASSQVPGSGYTF,TGCGCCAGCAGCCAAGTACCGGGGTCTGGCTACACCTTC,13,few,TRBV4-1,TRBJ1-2,.
CASSLRTSGIGEQFF,TGTGCCAGCAGCCTTCGGACTAGCGGGATAGGTGAGCAGTTCTTC,15,.,TRBV9,TRBJ2-1,TRBD2
CASNPEVSNYGYTF,TGTGCCAGCAACCCCGAGGTCTCTAACTATGGCTACACCTTC,14,.,TRBV6-1,TRBJ1-2,.
CAGSVEGGGSEQYF,TGTGCCGGCAGCGTAGAGGGGGGGGGTAGCGAGCAGTACTTC,14,.,TRBV9,TRBJ2-7,.
CASMEGFGLAKNIQYF,TGTGCCAGCATGGAAGGGTTCGGTCTAGCCAAAAACATTCAGTACTTC,16,.,TRBV27,TRBJ2-4,.
CAGGSGTRSSSYNEQFF,TGTGCCGGGGGTAGCGGGACCCGCTCAAGCTCCTACAATGAGCAGTTCTTC,17,many,TRBV10-3,TRBJ2-1,TRBD2
CASSLDPGGRYEQYF,TGTGCCAGCAGCTTGGATCCAGGGGGTCGTTACGAGCAGTACTTC,15,.,TRBV5-6,TRBJ2-7,TRBD1
CASSLPRDRGYNEQFF,TGCGCCAGCAGCTTACCTCGGGACAGGGGATACAATGAGCAGTTCTTC,16,many,TRBV5-1,TRBJ2-1,TRBD1
CAWVKSEAFF,TGTGCCTGGGTTAAGAGTGAAGCTTTCTTT,10,many,TRBV30,TRBJ1-1,.
CSARDSQREIAETQYF,TGCAGTGCTAGAGATTCCCAGCGGGAGATTGCAGAGACCCAGTACTTC,16,many,TRBV20-1,TRBJ2-5,TRBD2
CASTRFGGETQYF,TGTGCCAGCACCCGCTTTGGGGGAGAGACCCAGTACTTC,13,many,TRBV6-1,TRBJ2-5,.
CASSLEGPREQFF,TGTGCCAGCAGCTTAGAAGGACCGAGGGAGCAGTTCTTC,13,.,TRBV7-2,TRBJ2-1,.